The TCR beta chain described here comes from a study of regulatory T cells in long-lasting Graves disease. Study-wide context: Graves' patients, diagnosed recently, had received antithyroid drugs under 3 months.

General study findings and limits: TRBV28, TRBJ1-2 and TRBJ2-5 were favored in persistent disease.

Investigators prepared the TCR beta libraries by applying iRepertoire HTBI primers and Arm-PCR of CDR3 regions. One entry per CDR3 protein, called by TCRdb with MiXCR from the multiplex PCR reads. The sample includes hundreds of thousands of distinct CDR3 sequences, roughly 15% of them seen just once. Notes on this clonotype: No antigen is known for it.

Documented time point: newly diagnosed GD, antithyroid drugs for less than 3 months. With RNA extracted from PBMCs as input, the TCR library was made. V was shortened by 6 bases and J by 1 base, with 16 bases between the two germline ends. Germline V CDR1 and CDR2: DFQATT, SNEGSKA (reference sequence). The CDR3 contains 15 residues. This sample was shared with a second study, whose subject was T cells in Graves' hyperthyroidism and ophthalmopathy. That source adds: Based on clinical symptoms, serum thyroxine and TRAb, thyroid ultrasound and orbital computed tomography, diagnoses were reached. Appearing also in blood were most of the thyroid clonotypes expanded above 0.001.

The rearrangement joins TRBV20-1 to TRBJ1-5; tentatively, D is TRBD1 (6 bases). This TCR was recovered from a woman aged 40 to 65 with Graves disease. Sample: peripheral blood mononuclear cells (PBMCs), taken at new diagnosis, from a patient treated with antithyroid drugs. CDR3: CSAPGTGTSNQPQHF. The CDR3 nucleotides are TGCAGTGCCCCAGGAACAGGGACGAGCAATCAGCCCCAGCATTTT.